What follows are 20 T cell receptor beta chains derived from one specimen sequenced in a study of blood T cells in healthy people across ages. Then a second PCR, running roughly 7 to 11 cycles, was carried out with a sample-barcoded 5' primer and a J-beta primer mix. TCRdb re-analysed the 5' RACE reads in MiXCR, keeping a single row per CDR3 protein. The sample shows roughly 1,000,000 distinct CDR3 sequences, 20% to 25% of them seen only once. These records were also assigned to another study, of T cells of mothers and their children.

Material: blood. The receptors were gathered from a girl aged 2 to 9 in good health.

This clonotype was seen a handful of times. The rearrangement joins TRBV11-3 to TRBJ2-5; 10 bases fit TRBD1. Gene TRBJ2-1 matches the end of the DNA better, so the J call may be wrong. Germline V gene sequence: CDR1 SGHNT, CDR2 YENEEA. This CDR3 has 18 residues. The CDR3 DNA sequence: TGTGCCAGCAGCTCCCGTTGGGGCCGGGACAGGGGTGGAAATGAGCAGTTCTTC. Encoded protein: CASSSRWGRDRGGNEQFF.

This clonotype was seen more than once but under ten times. This chain links TRBV20-1 with TRBJ2-1, with TRBD2 as a possible D gene (6 bases). V gave up 5 bases and J gave up 9 bases, with 20 bases separating them. Germline CDR1 is DFQATT and CDR2 is SNEGSKA (reference sequence). The CDR3 contains 14 residues. The CDR3 coding sequence is TGCAGTGCTGCCGGGACTCCCTTCGGTAGTGAGCAGTTCTTC. Translating it yields CSAAGTPFGSEQFF.

In this sample, this clonotype turned up a few times. In DNA, the CDR3 is TGTGCCAGCAGTTCACTCATAGGAGAAGCTAACTATGGCTACACCTTC. This encodes CASSSLIGEANYGYTF. This chain links TRBV27 with TRBJ1-2; D gene uncertain. Trimming stripped 4 bases from V and 0 bases from J, with 15 bases between. This CDR3 comprises 16 residues. Germline-derived CDR1 and CDR2 are MNHEY and SMNVEV (reference sequence).

The chain recombines TRBV20-1 with TRBJ1-4; no clear D. Germline V gene sequence: CDR1 DFQATT, CDR2 SNEGSKA (reference sequence). The length of the CDR3 is 9 residues. Trimming stripped 1 base from V and 11 bases from J, with 2 bases between. CDR3 DNA sequence: TGCAGTGCTAGAGTGAAACTGTTTTTT. Translation: CSARVKLFF.

This clonotype has only a few counts. The chain is built from TRBV24-1 and TRBJ2-1, with 12 nucleotides matching TRBD2. The trim removed 7 bases at V and 12 bases at J, leaving 6 bases unmatched. The germline V gene encodes CDR1 KGHDR and CDR2 SFDVKD. This CDR3 comprises 13 residues. In DNA, the CDR3 is TGTGCCACCAGCTCTAGCGGGAGGGTCGGGCAGTTCTTC. This encodes CATSSSGRVGQFF.

This clonotype was observed once. J is TRBJ2-7 and V is TRBV20-1; D remains unclear. V gave up 3 bases and J gave up 6 bases, with 12 bases separating them. Germline V lookup: CDR1 DFQATT, CDR2 SNEGSKA (reference sequence). This CDR3 spans 12 amino acids. CDR3 bases: TGCAGTGCTAGGAGAATGTGCTGCGAGCAGTACTTC. It translates to CSARRMCCEQYF.

The chain couples TRBV12-3 or TRBV12-4 to TRBJ2-3; perhaps D is TRBD1 or TRBD2 (7 bases each). Trimming pared 0 bases from V and 4 bases from J, leaving 11 bases between. This CDR3 comprises 15 residues. CDR3 DNA: TGTGCCAGCAGTTTAGCGGGGGGGACAGCAGATACGCAGTATTTT. As protein: CASSLAGGTADTQYF.

With regard to this clonotype: Relative to the germline gene, one junction end is altered; a read error may explain this. The gene calls are TRBV14 and TRBJ2-6, with D possibly being TRBD1 (5 bases). Germline values: CDR1 SGHDN, CDR2 FVKESK. This CDR3 is 14 amino acids long. The CDR3 loop is CASRQSSGANALTF. The CDR3 DNA reads as TGTGCCAGCAGGCAGAGCTCTGGGGCCAACGCCCTGACTTTC.

V is TRBV3-1 and J is TRBJ2-5; no clear D. TRBJ2-1 explains the end of the DNA better; the J call may be wrong. The CDR3 is made up of 14 amino acids. Per the germline V gene, CDR1 is LGHDT and CDR2 is YNNKEL (reference sequence). DNA for the CDR3: TGTGCCAGCAGCCAATCCTTCGGGTTTTATGAGCAGTTCTTC. This translates into CASSQSFGFYEQFF.

J is TRBJ2-3 and V is TRBV12-3 or TRBV12-4; 9 bases agree with TRBD2. Unmatched junction bases numbered 8, after V lost 5 bases and J lost 2 bases. The CDR3 spans 16 residues. CDR3 protein: CASSRSLAGATDTQYF. CDR3 sequence (DNA): TGTGCCAGCAGTCGATCTTTAGCGGGGGCCACAGATACGCAGTATTTT.

In this sample, this clonotype turned up a few times. This rearrangement joins TRBV20-1 to TRBJ2-7, with D perhaps matching TRBD2 (5 bases). The CDR3 spans 12 residues. V was shortened by 6 bases and J by 0 bases, with 9 bases between the two germline ends. Germline CDR1 reads DFQATT; CDR2 reads SNEGSKA (reference sequence). CDR3 nucleotide sequence: TGCAGTGCCAGGACTTTCTCCTACGAGCAGTACTTC. Translating gives CSARTFSYEQYF.

This clonotype turned up a few times. This chain links TRBV4-1 with TRBJ2-7, with TRBD2 identical over 7 bases. J gave up 2 bases and V 0 bases, and 4 bases lay outside the gene matches. Looked up from germline, CDR1 is MGHRA and CDR2 is YSYEKL. The CDR3 spans 15 residues. The CDR3 protein is CASSQDSGGTYEQYF. In nucleotides, the CDR3 is TGCGCCAGCAGCCAAGATTCGGGAGGTACCTACGAGCAGTACTTC.

Note on this clonotype: One end of the junction is discordant with germline, which a read error may explain. This rearrangement joins TRBV7-9 to TRBJ1-6, with a tentative D call TRBD1 (5 bases). From germline, CDR1 is SEHNR and CDR2 FQNEAQ (reference sequence). The CDR3 sequence is 14 residues long. The CDR3 coding sequence is TGTGCCAGCACCTTATGGGGGGGGGATTCACCCCTCCACTTT. Translation gives CASTLWGGDSPLHF. Full variable domain (missing parts from reference TRBV7-9 and TRBJ1-6): DTGVSQNPRHKITKRGQNVTFRCDPISEHNRLYWYRQTLGQGPEFLTYFQNEAQLEKSRLLSDRFSAERPKGSFSTLEIQRTEQGDSAMYLCASTLWGGDSPLHFGNGTRLTVT.

J is TRBJ1-4 and V is TRBV19; no definite D call. Germline V gene lookup returns CDR1 LNHDA and CDR2 SQIVND (reference sequence). V was clipped by 7 bases and J by 8 bases, with 17 bases between them. CDR3 length equals 14 residues. CDR3 in amino acids: CASKSDLGFEKLFF. The DNA of the CDR3 is TGTGCCAGTAAGTCGGACCTGGGGTTCGAAAAACTGTTTTTT.

In this sample, this clonotype turned up many times. The V and J genes are TRBV13 and TRBJ1-6, with TRBD1 as a possible D gene (6 bases). With 5 bases removed from V and 7 bases from J, the gap between germline ends came to 21 bases. The CDR3 extends over 17 amino acids. Germline values: CDR1 PRHDT, CDR2 FYEKMQ (reference sequence). CDR3 amino acids: CASSVGGAGTSNSPLHF. The CDR3 nucleotides read TGTGCCAGCAGCGTGGGGGGGGCGGGAACGTCCAATTCACCCCTCCACTTT.

Only a few counts were recorded for this clonotype. The V call is TRBV7-2, the J call TRBJ2-4; perhaps TRBD2 as D (6 bases). Deletions cut 3 bases from V and 6 bases from J, with 15 bases between. The CDR3 loop spans 15 amino acids. From germline, CDR1 is SGHTA and CDR2 FQGNSA. CDR3 nucleotides: TGTGCCAGCAGCTTGAACGGCCGGGAGATAAACATTCAGTACTTC. Translated, it gives CASSLNGREINIQYF.

This clonotype occurred a few times. This sequence joins TRBV28 and TRBJ2-1; 7 bases agree with TRBD2. The length of the CDR3 is 15 residues. Germline V CDR1 and CDR2: MDHEN, SYDVKM. Germline trimming cut 2 bases from V and 7 bases from J; bases unmatched to any gene: 8. The CDR3 region is CASSLESGRENEQFF. The CDR3 DNA reads TGTGCCAGCAGTTTAGAGTCGGGGAGGGAGAATGAGCAGTTCTTC.

This clonotype was seen a few times. One end of the junction fails to match germline, which may point to a read error. This chain connects TRBV29-1 to TRBJ2-3; D is unresolved. CDR1 is SQVTM and CDR2 is ANQGSEA in the germline V gene. This CDR3 comprises 14 residues. Written as DNA, the CDR3 is TGCAGCGTCGAAGGCGGTGGCAGCACAGATACGCAGTATTTT. It codes for CSVEGGGSTDTQYF.

This clonotype showed up just a few times. V is TRBV10-1 and J is TRBJ2-3, with unresolved D. V shed 7 bases and J shed 6 bases, with 8 bases lying between them. CDR1 is WNHNN and CDR2 is SYGVQD in the germline V gene (reference sequence). This CDR3 region has 11 residues. The CDR3 is CASTPRDTQYF. In DNA, the CDR3 is TGCGCCAGCACCCCCCGGGATACGCAGTATTTT.

V gene TRBV20-1 combines with J gene TRBJ2-7, with 8 bases identical to TRBD1. Germline V gene data show CDR1 as DFQATT and CDR2 as SNEGSKA (reference sequence). This CDR3 is 12 amino acids long. V shed 6 bases and J 6 bases; nucleotides not matched to a gene: 7. CDR3: CSASTGDFEQYF. As DNA, the CDR3 is TGCAGTGCATCGACAGGGGATTTCGAGCAGTACTTC.